These T cell receptor beta chains were read from a single sample in a study of blood T cell repertoires in COVID-19. The repertoire was sequenced with immunoSEQ multiplex PCR; TCRdb's copy has only in-frame clones and lacks some. The sample records over 45,000 clones, approximately 84% being singletons. The material sequenced was peripheral blood. The receptors come from a man aged 65 to 79 with active COVID-19. The CDR3 runs from the conserved cysteine through the conserved F or W. D genes are given only for firm matches. Rows may omit the clone size; those that give it use once, few, many or a size class.

d_call | clone_size | j_call | v_call | cdr3_aa | cdr3_nt
- | - | TRBJ1-5 | TRBV6-6 | CASSYGRGNQPQHF | TGTGCCAGCAGTTACGGGCGGGGCAATCAGCCCCAGCATTTT
- | - | TRBJ1-1 | TRBV3-1/TRBV3-2 | CASSPLGGGRNAEAFF | TGTGCCAGCAGCCCGCTTGGGGGCGGACGGAACGCTGAAGCTTTCTTT
TRBD1 | - | TRBJ2-3 | TRBV11-2 | CASSLEYGRGRQDTQYF | TGTGCCAGCAGCTTAGAGTACGGCAGGGGGCGGCAAGATACGCAGTATTTT
- | - | TRBJ2-7 | TRBV18 | CASSQTDVSYEQYF | TGTGCCAGCTCACAGACAGACGTTTCCTACGAGCAGTACTTC
TRBD2 | - | TRBJ2-3 | TRBV5-6 | CASSLAIAGGRDTQYF | TGTGCCAGCAGCTTGGCGATAGCGGGAGGGCGAGATACGCAGTATTTT
TRBD1 | - | TRBJ2-3 | TRBV19 | CASSTTGGTDTQYF | TGTGCCAGTAGCACGACAGGGGGCACAGATACGCAGTATTTT
TRBD1 | once | TRBJ2-5 | TRBV18 | CASSRSGQEETQYF | TGTGCCAGCTCACGCTCGGGACAGGAAGAGACCCAGTACTTC
- | - | TRBJ1-4 | TRBV21-1 | CASHVTGGREKLFF | TGTGCCAGCCACGTTACAGGGGGACGCGAAAAACTGTTTTTT
TRBD1 | - | TRBJ1-5 | TRBV5-1 | CASSAGTDQPQHF | TGCGCCAGCAGCGCCGGGACAGATCAGCCCCAGCATTTT
TRBD2 | - | TRBJ2-5 | TRBV12-5 | CASGEQGLAEETQYF | TGTGCTAGTGGGGAACAGGGACTAGCGGAAGAGACCCAGTACTTC
TRBD1 | few | TRBJ1-6 | TRBV10-2 | CASSESGQGLSPLHF | TGCGCCAGCAGTGAGTCTGGACAGGGCTTGTCACCCCTCCACTTT
- | once | TRBJ2-1 | TRBV4-3 | CAKGPSIYNEQFF | TGCGCTAAGGGGCCCAGCATCTACAATGAGCAGTTCTTC
TRBD1 | - | TRBJ2-7 | TRBV27 | CASGRQGPYEQYF | TGTGCCAGCGGACGACAGGGCCCGTACGAGCAGTACTTC
- | - | TRBJ2-3 | TRBV7-2 | CASSSGVRTDTQYF | TGTGCCAGCAGCTCGGGAGTCCGAACAGATACGCAGTATTTT
TRBD2 | - | TRBJ2-2 | TRBV6-4 | CASSPTSGMAGELFF | TGTGCCAGCAGTCCTACTAGCGGGATGGCCGGGGAGCTGTTTTTT
TRBD2 | - | TRBJ2-3 | TRBV9 | CASSYSTSGRPDTQYF | TGTGCCAGCAGCTACTCTACTAGCGGGAGACCAGATACGCAGTATTTT
- | - | TRBJ1-2 | TRBV4-3 | CASSQDGQANYGYTF | TGCGCCAGCAGCCAAGATGGACAAGCTAACTATGGCTACACCTTC
TRBD1 | - | TRBJ1-1 | TRBV28 | CASSFWTGMNTEAFF | TGTGCCAGCAGTTTCTGGACAGGGATGAACACTGAAGCTTTCTTT
TRBD2 | - | TRBJ2-1 | TRBV29-1 | CSVLPGRTTGGEQFF | TGCAGCGTCCTCCCAGGACGTACGACGGGGGGTGAGCAGTTCTTC
- | - | TRBJ1-1 | TRBV28 | CASSGQFMNTEAFF | TGTGCCAGCTCCGGACAGTTTATGAACACTGAAGCTTTCTTT
TRBD1 | - | TRBJ1-3 | TRBV10-3 | CAISDPSGGSGNTIYF | TGTGCCATCAGTGACCCCTCAGGGGGCTCTGGAAACACCATATATTTT
TRBD2 | - | TRBJ2-5 | TRBV5-4 | CASSLRLAGEETQYF | TGTGCCAGCAGCTTGAGGCTAGCGGGAGAGGAGACCCAGTACTTC
TRBD1 | - | TRBJ2-3 | TRBV6-2/TRBV6-3 | CASSYSGTGGWDTQYF | TGTGCCAGCAGTTATTCAGGGACAGGGGGATGGGATACGCAGTATTTT
- | few | TRBJ2-1 | TRBV14 | CASSQGFTGTYNEQFF | TGTGCCAGCAGCCAAGGATTCACGGGGACCTACAATGAGCAGTTCTTC
- | once | TRBJ1-1 | TRBV7-3 | CASSLIAGENTEAFF | TGTGCCAGCAGCTTAATTGCGGGAGAAAACACTGAAGCTTTCTTT
TRBD1 | once | TRBJ1-2 | TRBV7-9 | CASSQGESNYGYTF | TGTGCCAGCAGCCAGGGGGAGTCTAACTATGGCTACACCTTC
- | - | TRBJ2-1 | TRBV18 | CASSPQSAGSYNEQFF | TGTGCCAGCTCACCACAATCAGCGGGTTCCTACAATGAGCAGTTCTTC
- | - | TRBJ2-3 | TRBV6-5 | CASSYRGVSTDTQYF | TGTGCCAGCAGTTACCGCGGGGTGTCCACAGATACGCAGTATTTT
- | many | TRBJ1-6 | TRBV4-2 | CASSQISGPNSPLHF | TGTGCCAGCAGCCAGATCTCAGGGCCGAATTCACCCCTCCACTTT
TRBD1 | - | TRBJ1-5 | TRBV12-3/TRBV12-4 | CASSPTGEQPQHF | TGTGCCAGCAGCCCTACAGGGGAGCAGCCCCAGCATTTT
TRBD1 | - | TRBJ2-1 | TRBV7-8 | CASSRSFGQGAYNEQFF | TGTGCCAGCAGCCGAAGCTTTGGACAGGGGGCCTACAATGAGCAGTTCTTC
- | - | TRBJ2-1 | TRBV24-1 | CATRSRSGEQFF | TGTGCCACCCGTTCTAGGAGCGGGGAGCAGTTCTTC
TRBD1 | - | TRBJ1-1 | TRBV12-5 | CASGPGQGAFSEAFF | TGTGCTAGTGGCCCCGGACAGGGGGCTTTCTCGGAAGCTTTCTTT
- | - | TRBJ2-7 | TRBV30 | CAWSVGGTSYEQYF | TGTGCCTGGAGTGTTGGCGGAACCTCCTACGAGCAGTACTTC
- | - | TRBJ2-1 | TRBV6-5 | CASRYREGGEQFF | TGTGCCTCACGATACAGGGAAGGGGGTGAGCAGTTCTTC
TRBD2 | - | TRBJ2-3 | TRBV24-1 | CATSDDASGRAGTDTQYF | TGTGCCACCAGTGACGACGCTAGCGGGAGGGCCGGGACAGATACGCAGTATTTT
TRBD1 | once | TRBJ2-1 | TRBV5-1 | CASSLGDRVADEQFF | TGCGCCAGCAGCTTGGGTGACAGGGTAGCCGATGAGCAGTTCTTC
- | - | TRBJ2-2 | TRBV9 | CASSVVYEGAGELFF | TGTGCCAGCAGCGTAGTGTATGAGGGGGCCGGGGAGCTGTTTTTT
TRBD2 | - | TRBJ2-3 | TRBV24-1 | CATSDYLAASTDTQYF | TGTGCCACCAGTGATTACCTAGCGGCTAGCACAGATACGCAGTATTTT